This TCR beta chain emerged from a study of cytomegalovirus exposure and HLA in healthy donors. Nominally healthy donors provided the samples, though records likely missed some immune exposures. Study-wide results and caveats: About 87% or about 30% of the time was how often most TCR beta V segments were productive, according to an earlier analysis.

Primers: 60 Vbeta forward and 13 Jbeta reverse. Under the authors' procedure: Later work found about 80 million unique TCR beta chains, with about 10 million shared. The repertoire was sequenced with immunoSEQ multiplex PCR; TCRdb's copy has only in-frame clones and lacks some. V and J calls plus clone size are reproduced from that table; the DNA served to infer D and trimming. The top ten hold less than 2% of the sample, which has fewer than 200,000 clones, about 81% seen once. With respect to this clone: As yet, its antigen is unknown.

This CDR3 comprises 14 residues. The V segment lost 5 bases and the J segment 0 bases; nucleotides outside the gene matches: 3. Looked up from germline, CDR1 is PRHDT and CDR2 is FYEKMQ (reference sequence). This clonotype originated in a young woman in good health and CMV-seronegative. The chain carries TRBV13 and TRBJ2-5, with 7 positions matching TRBD1. Sequencing used PBMCs. The CDR3 coding sequence is TGTGCCAGCAGCCCAGGGGGTAACCAAGAGACCCAGTACTTC. Its protein is CASSPGGNQETQYF. The full variable domain, with the rest looked up from reference TRBV13 and TRBJ2-5, is AAGVIQSPRHLIKEKRETATLKCYPIPRHDTVYWYQQGPGQDPQFLISFYEKMQSDKGSIPDRFSAQQFSDYHSELNMSSLELGDSALYFCASSPGGNQETQYFGPGTRLLVL.